The clone carrying this TCR beta chain appeared a single time. The sample belongs to a study of blood T cell repertoires in COVID-19. Study-wide background: The United States, Italy and Spain were the sources of the acute and convalescent COVID-19 samples. T cells, B-cell-depleted T cells, or PBMCs supplied cDNA or gDNA.

Original processing methods: Estimation of nucleated cell counts was performed using reference gene primer amplification. Sequencing was performed with immunoSEQ multiplex PCR; in TCRdb, only in-frame clones are kept and a portion is missing. V, J and clone size derive from that table, while D and trimming were established from the DNA sequence. Of roughly 150,000 clones in the sample, roughly 82% were seen once. Sequencing input: peripheral blood. The origin of this receptor is a woman aged 45-65 years in a cohort sampled during active or convalescent COVID-19.

DNA for the CDR3: TGTGCCACATCCAGACGGACAGAAACGGGATCCTACAATGAGCAGTTCTTC. Protein sequence: CATSRRTETGSYNEQFF. The chain couples TRBV24-1 to TRBJ2-1; possibly TRBD1 for D (6 bases). Germline CDR1 is KGHDR and CDR2 is SFDVKD. The V and J ends lost 10 bases and 1 base respectively, with 22 bases between them. This CDR3 has 17 residues.